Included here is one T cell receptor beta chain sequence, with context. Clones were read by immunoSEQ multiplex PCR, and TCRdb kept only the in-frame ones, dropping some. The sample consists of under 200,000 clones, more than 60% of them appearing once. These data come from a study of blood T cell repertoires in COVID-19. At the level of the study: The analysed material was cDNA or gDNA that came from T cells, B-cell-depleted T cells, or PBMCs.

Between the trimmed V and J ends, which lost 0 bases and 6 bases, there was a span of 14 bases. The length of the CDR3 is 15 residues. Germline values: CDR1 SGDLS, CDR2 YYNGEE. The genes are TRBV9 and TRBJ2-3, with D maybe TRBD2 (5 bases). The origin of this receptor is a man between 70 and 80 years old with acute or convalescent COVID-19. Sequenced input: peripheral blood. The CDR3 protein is CASSVGGNTLDTQYF. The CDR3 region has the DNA TGTGCCAGCAGCGTAGGAGGGAACACACTGGATACGCAGTATTTT.